A single sample is the source of the 18 T cell receptor beta chains below, sequenced in a study of cytomegalovirus exposure and HLA in healthy donors. PCR used 60 Vbeta primers and 13 Jbeta primers. Repertoires were generated with immunoSEQ multiplex PCR, while TCRdb's copy carries only in-frame clones and drops some. This table holds about 120,000 clones, 77% found once. The sequenced material came from PBMCs. The source of these receptors is a man aged 40-55 years in good health and CMV-seropositive.

The chain carries TRBV4-3 and TRBJ2-7; D uncertain. Germline CDR1 and CDR2: LGHNA and YSLEER. The CDR3 loop spans 15 amino acids. V was shortened by 1 base and J by 0 bases, with 10 bases between the two germline ends. CDR3 residues: CASSQVLQNSYEQYF. CDR3 bases: TGCGCCAGCAGCCAAGTGCTTCAGAACTCCTACGAGCAGTACTTC.

This clone has more than one count but fewer than ten. The rearrangement links TRBV4-1 to TRBJ2-7; D not certain. Germline CDR1 MGHRA, CDR2 YSYEKL. The CDR3 contains 14 residues. V dropped 1 base and J dropped 0 bases, with 7 bases sitting between them. CDR3 sequence reads: CASSQVPNSYEQYF. CDR3 bases: TGCGCCAGCAGCCAAGTCCCCAACTCCTACGAGCAGTACTTC.

The chain has TRBV21-1 and TRBJ2-2; the table's D call of TRBD1 was not tested on the DNA. TRBV21-1 is a documented pseudogene. The CDR3 consists of 19 residues. CDR3 DNA: TGTGCCAGCAGCACATGGGACAGGCGGTTTTGTTATAACACCGGGGAGCTGTTTTTT. Translation: CASSTWDRRFCYNTGELFF.

In DNA, the CDR3 is TGTGCCAGCAGTATGAGACAGGCCAGCAATCAGCCCCAGCATTTT. Amino acid sequence: CASSMRQASNQPQHF. The chain links TRBV27 to TRBJ1-5, with a tentative D call TRBD1 (6 bases). Germline values: CDR1 MNHEY, CDR2 SMNVEV (reference sequence). V gave up 5 bases and J gave up 1 base, with 12 bases separating them. This CDR3 spans 15 amino acids.

This chain uses TRBV4-3 with TRBJ1-3; D is possibly TRBD1 (5 bases). Germline lookup yields CDR1 LGHNA and CDR2 YSLEER. The CDR3 sequence is 18 residues long. V was cut by 0 bases and J by 4 bases, with 19 bases left in between. This chain's CDR3 is CASSQDSSPGQSGNTIYF. Here the CDR3 DNA reads TGCGCCAGCAGCCAAGATTCATCCCCAGGGCAATCCGGAAACACCATATATTTT.

The rearrangement links TRBV28 to TRBJ2-5; 8 nucleotides line up with TRBD1. Trimming removed 3 bases from V and 2 bases from J; junction bases left unmatched: 11. Germline assignment: CDR1 MDHEN and CDR2 SYDVKM. There are 17 residues in the CDR3. The CDR3 region is CASSFLPGQEKQETQYF. The CDR3 nucleotides are TGTGCCAGCAGTTTCCTCCCGGGACAGGAGAAACAAGAGACCCAGTACTTC.

This chain connects TRBV11-3 to TRBJ2-2, with a weak D call TRBD2 (7 bases). Trimming removed 3 bases from V and 4 bases from J, with 12 bases in between. Germline lookup yields CDR1 SGHNT and CDR2 YENEEA. The CDR3 runs to 15 residues. The CDR3 reads CASSFRGAGTGELFF. The CDR3, as DNA: TGTGCCAGCAGCTTCCGGGGGGCGGGCACCGGGGAGCTGTTTTTT.

The CDR3 DNA sequence: TGTGCCAGCCAGGTACAGCTAAACACCGGGGAGCTGTTTTTT. Protein: CASQVQLNTGELFF. The chain combines TRBV6-1 with TRBJ2-2; D remains unclear. V lost 8 bases to trimming and J lost 2 bases, with 12 bases between them. The CDR3 consists of 14 residues. Germline V gives CDR1 MNHNS, CDR2 SASEGT.

Here the CDR3 reads CASSYKTGTFGNTIYF. For the CDR3, the DNA is TGCGCCAGCAGTTACAAGACAGGCACCTTCGGAAACACCATATATTTT. The chain uses TRBV5-1 and TRBJ1-3, with D perhaps TRBD1 (6 bases). The CDR3 length is 16 residues. Germline V gives CDR1 SGHRS, CDR2 YFSETQ. V was clipped by 5 bases and J by 4 bases, with 19 bases between them. The variable domain in full, completed from reference TRBV5-1 and TRBJ1-3, reads KAGVTQTPRYLIKTRGQQVTLSCSPISGHRSVSWYQQTPGQGLQFLFEYFSETQRNKGNFPGRFSGRQFSNSRSEMNVSTLELGDSALYLCASSYKTGTFGNTIYFGEGSWLTVV.

A word on this clone: One end of the junction does not line up with germline, which may come from a read error. DNA for the CDR3: TGTGCCACCCGGAATATACAGGGGACCCACTTC. This gives the protein CATRNIQGTHF. V is TRBV25-1 and J is TRBJ2-5; 7 bases align to TRBD1. The CDR3 covers 11 residues. Germline CDR1 and CDR2: MGHDK and SYGVNS.

This clone was observed a single time. Other nucleotide sequences from this sample produce the same CDR3. The V and J genes are TRBV5-1 and TRBJ2-5, with D unresolved. CDR1 is SGHRS and CDR2 is YFSETQ in the germline V gene. The CDR3 loop spans 12 amino acids. V lost 5 bases, J lost 2 bases, and 7 bases lay in between. The CDR3 nucleotides read TGCGCCAGCAGTTATCAGCAAGAGACCCAGTACTTC. It specifies CASSYQQETQYF.

This sequence joins TRBV4-3 and TRBJ2-3; 11 bases are a match to TRBD2. V trimming: 1 base; J trimming: 10 bases; junction bases outside the gene matches: 10. The CDR3 sequence is 16 residues long. Germline CDR1 is LGHNA and CDR2 is YSLEER. The CDR3 coding sequence is TGCGCCAGCAGCCAAGGACGTAGCGGGGGGGCGATGGCGCAGTATTTT. Its translation: CASSQGRSGGAMAQYF.

CDR3 coding DNA: TGCGCCAGCAGCCGACAGGGGAGCTCCTACAATGAGCAGTTCTTC. Its translation: CASSRQGSSYNEQFF. The rearrangement links TRBV5-1 to TRBJ2-1; 8 bases match TRBD1. The V and J ends lost 4 bases and 0 bases, in that order; junction bases with no gene match: 3. Germline CDR1 is SGHRS and CDR2 is YFSETQ. This CDR3 is built from 15 residues.

The genes are TRBV4-1 and TRBJ2-3; 7 nucleotides agree with TRBD2. Germline CDR1 MGHRA, CDR2 YSYEKL. The CDR3 runs to 15 residues. J gave up 6 bases and V 1 base, and 7 bases lay outside the gene matches. This CDR3 reads CASSQGRGYADTQYF. Here the CDR3 DNA reads TGCGCCAGCAGCCAAGGGCGGGGGTATGCGGATACGCAGTATTTT.

The chain carries TRBV2 and TRBJ2-7; D is ambiguous. The germline V gene encodes CDR1 SNHLY and CDR2 FYNNEI. V was trimmed by 6 bases and J by 4 bases, leaving 4 bases between them. This CDR3 contains 10 residues. CDR3 nucleotide sequence: TGTGCCAGCAGGTCTTACGAGCAGTACTTC. This encodes CASRSYEQYF. The full variable domain, in which reference TRBV2 and TRBJ2-7 provide the parts outside the CDR3, is EPEVTQTPSHQVTQMGQEVILRCVPISNHLYFYWYRQILGQKVEFLVSFYNNEISEKSEIFDDQFSVERPDGSNFTLKIRSTKLEDSAMYFCASRSYEQYFGPGTRLTVT.

This sequence joins TRBV11-2 and TRBJ1-3; TRBD1 is a possible D gene (6 bases). The ends were cut back, 5 bases at V and 1 base at J, with 9 bases in the middle. This CDR3 is built from 14 residues. Germline values: CDR1 SGHAT, CDR2 FQNNGV. For the CDR3, the DNA is TGTGCCAGCAGCGGAACAGGGTCTGGAAACACCATATATTTT. Amino acids: CASSGTGSGNTIYF.

The CDR3 DNA reads as TGCGCCAGCAGCCAGGGACAGGGGTTTTTAATGAACACTGAAGCTTTCTTT. Residues: CASSQGQGFLMNTEAFF. The gene calls are TRBV5-1 and TRBJ1-1, with 10 bases that match TRBD1. The J segment lost 0 bases and the V segment lost 4 bases, leaving 9 bases of the junction unmatched. The CDR3 is 17 residues long. The germline CDR1 and CDR2 sequences are SGHRS and YFSETQ.

V is TRBV19 and J is TRBJ1-5, with 7 bases matching TRBD1. Unmatched junction bases numbered 8, after V lost 10 bases and J lost 2 bases. Germline assignment: CDR1 LNHDA and CDR2 SQIVND (reference sequence). The CDR3 is 14 amino acids. As DNA, the CDR3 is TGTGCCACCAAAGACAGGGTAGGCAATCAGCCCCAGCATTTT. Protein sequence: CATKDRVGNQPQHF.